These 26 T cell receptor beta chains originate from one sample sequenced in a study of tumor-infiltrating lymphocytes in primary liver carcinoma. The authors made TCR beta cDNA from around 500 ng total RNA with a constant-region primer. ARM-PCR, slightly modified, supplied the TCR beta libraries through three nested multiplex PCR rounds. Researchers ran the first two PCR rounds for roughly 10 cycles each with TRBV1-TRBV30 forward primers and a C-beta reverse primer. TCRdb re-analysed the multiplex PCR reads in MiXCR, keeping a single row per CDR3 protein. Of 150,000 to 200,000 distinct CDR3 sequences listed, over 50% were seen once; the top ten hold around three quarters. Extraction also yielded germline DNA, while blood RNA was obtained from unsorted whole blood. Sequencing was done on a sample of peripheral blood. Receptors originate from a man aged 40-55 years with primary liver carcinoma and hepatitis B virus infection.

As to this clonotype: A read error may produce the germline difference seen at one junction end. The chain employs TRBV10-3 and TRBJ2-1, with D perhaps TRBD2 (6 bases). The V gene's germline CDR1 is ENHRY and CDR2 SYGVKD. The CDR3 runs to 13 residues. In nucleotides, the CDR3 is TGTGCCATCGCGGAGGGCTCTAGGGACGAGCTGTTCTTC. Translated, it gives CAIAEGSRDELFF.

The chain links TRBV10-3 to TRBJ2-1, with 14 bases identical to TRBD2. With V trimmed by 5 bases and J by 9 bases, 18 bases remained unmatched. Germline lookup yields CDR1 ENHRY and CDR2 SYGVKD. The CDR3 runs 19 residues. The CDR3 loop is CAISPLPMSPGLAGVEQFF. DNA for the CDR3: TGTGCCATCAGTCCCCTACCTATGTCTCCGGGACTAGCGGGAGTTGAGCAGTTCTTC.

This chain joins TRBV7-9 and TRBJ1-4, with 9 nucleotides matching TRBD1. The CDR3 contains 15 residues. V shed 3 bases, J shed 8 bases, and the junction held 7 bases outside the gene matches. Germline values: CDR1 SEHNR, CDR2 FQNEAQ (reference sequence). The CDR3 loop is CASSFRRDRDEKLFF. The CDR3, as DNA: TGTGCCAGCAGCTTTCGCCGGGACAGGGACGAAAAACTGTTTTTT.

V gene TRBV29-1 combines with J gene TRBJ2-1; D gene unclear. CDR3 size: 12 residues. Germline V lookup: CDR1 SQVTM, CDR2 ANQGSEA. Trimming removed 3 bases at V and 7 bases at J, with 10 bases between. CDR3: CSVDEEYNEQFF. DNA of the CDR3: TGCAGCGTTGACGAGGAGTATAATGAGCAGTTCTTC.

This clonotype was counted a single time. No conserved phenylalanine or tryptophan is present at the end of the CDR3, so a read error is the likely explanation. The chain joins TRBV7-8 to TRBJ2-7; D is unresolved. The V end lost 5 bases, the J end lost 5 bases, and 13 bases lay between the germline ends. The CDR3 has 13 amino acids. The germline V gene has CDR1 SGHVS and CDR2 FQNEAQ. Here the CDR3 DNA reads TGTGCCAGCAGCAAACCAAGGTCGGACGAGCAGTACATC. Its translation is CASSKPRSDEQYI.

This chain links TRBV7-8 with TRBJ1-2; D is undetermined. Germline V lookup: CDR1 SGHVS, CDR2 FQNEAQ. V lost 0 bases and J 3 bases, leaving 5 bases between the germline ends. This CDR3 is 13 amino acids long. CDR3 sequence: CASSLAAYYGYTF. As DNA, the CDR3 is TGTGCCAGCAGCTTAGCGGCTTACTATGGCTACACCTTC. Looking up the rest from reference TRBV7-8 and TRBJ1-2 gives the full variable domain: GAGVSQSPRYKVAKRGQDVALRCDPISGHVSLFWYQQALGQGPEFLTYFQNEAQLDKSGLPSDRFFAERPEGSVSTLKIQRTQQEDSAVYLCASSLAAYYGYTFGSGTRLTVV.

Worth noting for this clonotype: The junction and the germline gene differ at one end; a read error may be behind it. The CDR3 here is CSSSLGSSDTQYF. The CDR3 DNA is TGTTCCAGCAGCTTGGGATCGTCAGATACGCAGTATTTT. V gene TRBV5-4 combines with J gene TRBJ2-3; D not certain. The CDR3 sequence is 13 residues long. Germline V CDR1 and CDR2: SGHNT, YYREEE (reference sequence).

The chain links TRBV11-2 to TRBJ2-3; the D is unclear. The CDR3 has 15 amino acids. In germline, CDR1 is SGHAT, CDR2 FQNNGV. The germline V and J ends were trimmed by 5 bases and 1 base, with 13 bases remaining between them. CDR3: CASSKLSSCTDTQYF. CDR3 nucleotides: TGTGCCAGCAGCAAACTCTCTTCCTGCACAGATACGCAGTATTTT. Full variable domain (remainder filled in from reference TRBV11-2 and TRBJ2-3): EAGVAQSPRYKIIEKRQSVAFWCNPISGHATLYWYQQILGQGPKLLIQFQNNGVVDDSQLPKDRFSAERLKGVDSTLKIQPAKLEDSAVYLCASSKLSSCTDTQYFGPGTRLTVL.

The gene calls are TRBV24-1 and TRBJ2-1; D is uncertain. The CDR3 totals 13 residues. V was shortened by 7 bases and J by 8 bases, with 14 bases between the two germline ends. The V gene's germline CDR1 is KGHDR and CDR2 SFDVKD. The CDR3 bases are TGTGCCACCAGGGGCCCGGTAGTAGATGAGCAGTTCTTC. Amino acids: CATRGPVVDEQFF.

This clonotype was observed at least ten times. The chain uses TRBV4-2 and TRBJ2-1; 7 nucleotides line up with TRBD2. The V segment lost 4 bases and the J segment 7 bases; nucleotides outside the gene matches: 7. There are 14 residues in the CDR3. Per the germline V gene, CDR1 is LGHNA and CDR2 is YNFKEQ. Here the CDR3 DNA reads TGTGCCAGCAGCCGGTGGGAGGGCCGTAATGAGCAGTTCTTC. Translated: CASSRWEGRNEQFF.

The table lists this clonotype with a few counts. The chain combines TRBV6-5 with TRBJ1-3; D is undetermined. This CDR3 has 11 amino acids. Germline V gene sequence: CDR1 MNHEY, CDR2 SVGAGI. Trimming left V 6 bases short and J 8 bases short, with 8 bases between. The CDR3: CASRRRDTIYF. The CDR3 bases are TGTGCCAGCAGGAGGAGAGACACCATATATTTT.

Note on this clonotype: The conserved phenylalanine or tryptophan is not found at the CDR3 terminus, so this likely reflects a read error. The rearrangement joins TRBV11-2 to TRBJ1-1, with 7 nucleotides matching TRBD1. V dropped 6 bases and J dropped 3; count of bases not matched to a gene: 7. CDR1 and CDR2 (germline): SGHAT, FQNNGV. The CDR3 has 14 amino acids. CDR3 amino acids: CASSPIGGYTEAFL. The CDR3 DNA follows: TGTGCCAGCAGTCCAATAGGGGGCTACACTGAAGCTTTCTTA.

Points on this clonotype: Possible read error: a much larger clone is one base away. V is TRBV11-2 and J is TRBJ2-5; D is uncertain. Germline-derived CDR1 and CDR2 are SGHAT and FQNNGV. The CDR3 is 13 amino acids. For the CDR3, the DNA is TGTGCCAACAGCGTGGGTCTTGGGGAGACCCAGTACTTC. This encodes CANSVGLGETQYF.

Worth noting for this clonotype: The junction does not match germline at one end; this may be a read error. The CDR3 sequence: CASSYSAPKFSGNAIYF. The CDR3 DNA reads as TGTGCCAGCAGTTACTCGGCACCTAAATTCTCTGGAAACGCCATATATTTT. V and J are TRBV6-5 and TRBJ1-3; D gene ambiguous. Germline CDR1 MNHEY, CDR2 SVGAGI. CDR3 size: 17 residues.

This chain connects TRBV6-2 or TRBV6-3 to TRBJ2-1; D gene uncertain. CDR1 MNHEY and CDR2 SVGEGT come from the germline V gene. The V end lost 0 bases, the J end lost 1 base, and 13 bases lay between the germline ends. The CDR3 spans 17 residues. The CDR3 here is CASSYSGPAPSYNEQFF. The CDR3 nucleotides are TGTGCCAGCAGTTACTCAGGACCCGCACCATCCTACAATGAGCAGTTCTTC.

CDR3 nucleotide sequence: TGCAGCGTTTCCCCCCGGACTCACGGCTCCTACAATGAGCAGTTCTTC. It codes for CSVSPRTHGSYNEQFF. The V and J genes are TRBV29-1 and TRBJ2-1; D perhaps matches TRBD2 (5 bases). With 5 bases removed from V and 0 bases from J, the gap between germline ends came to 17 bases. From germline, CDR1 is SQVTM and CDR2 ANQGSEA. The CDR3 spans 16 residues.

Remarks on this clonotype: A read error may produce the germline difference seen at one junction end. The gene calls are TRBV11-2 and TRBJ2-5, with D maybe TRBD1 (5 bases). The CDR3 runs to 15 residues. From germline, CDR1 is SGHAT and CDR2 FQNNGV. CDR3 nucleotides: TGTGCCAGCAGCCTCCGGAACCTCGGACAAGAGACCCTGTACTTC. This gives the protein CASSLRNLGQETLYF.

The chain combines TRBV7-8 with TRBJ2-2; 10 nucleotides match TRBD2. Germline V gene data show CDR1 as SGHVS and CDR2 as FQNEAQ. The CDR3 length is 17 residues. V was pared by 3 bases and J by 1 base, with 5 bases of the junction left unmatched. CDR3 sequence (DNA): TGTGCCAGCAGCTTTGCCGGGACTAGCGTGAACACCGGGGAGCTGTTTTTT. Translating it yields CASSFAGTSVNTGELFF.

The chain joins TRBV11-2 to TRBJ2-1; D unclear. The CDR3 spans 16 residues. The V end lost 9 bases, the J end lost 3 bases, and 21 bases lay between the germline ends. Germline CDR1 is SGHAT and CDR2 is FQNNGV. CDR3 nucleotides: TGTGCCAGTAGTCAACTCCGGTCTGGCGGCTACAATGAGCAGTTCTTC. Translating it yields CASSQLRSGGYNEQFF.

The gene calls are TRBV10-3 and TRBJ1-2, with D possibly being TRBD1 (5 bases). This CDR3 is 10 amino acids long. The V gene lost 7 bases and the J gene lost 9 bases, with 9 bases spanning the gap. CDR1 and CDR2 from the germline V gene are ENHRY and SYGVKD. CDR3 coding DNA: TGTGCCATCAATGACAGCCGCTACACCTTC. Protein product: CAINDSRYTF.

A note on this clonotype: A junction boundary mismatches the germline segment, possibly from a read error. The chain combines TRBV12-3 or TRBV12-4 with TRBJ2-5; D possibly corresponds to TRBD1 (6 bases). This CDR3 spans 15 amino acids. The CDR3, as DNA: TGTGCCAGCAGTAGCAGCGGACAGCCGCAAGAGACCCAGAACTTC. It encodes CASSSSGQPQETQNF.

This clonotype was picked up many times. The V gene is TRBV29-1, the J gene TRBJ2-1; 10 bases align to TRBD2. J lost 3 bases, V lost 3 bases, and 5 bases had no gene match. Per germline, CDR1 SQVTM and CDR2 ANQGSEA. This CDR3 has 15 residues. Here the CDR3 reads CSVEGAGGRYNEQFF. CDR3 DNA: TGCAGCGTTGAGGGAGCGGGAGGGCGCTACAATGAGCAGTTCTTC.

This clonotype has a single count. A much larger clone lies a single base off, so this may be a read error. The chain links TRBV11-2 to TRBJ2-1; D perhaps matches TRBD2 (6 bases). CDR1 and CDR2 (germline): SGHAT, FQNNGV. CDR3 length equals 16 residues. CDR3 sequence reads: CDSSRGEVSSYNEQFF. In DNA form, the CDR3 reads TGTGACAGCAGTCGCGGGGAGGTAAGCTCCTACAATGAGCAGTTCTTC.

This clonotype was detected ten times or more. V is TRBV6-5 and J is TRBJ1-4, with D unclear. The CDR3 loop spans 11 amino acids. Germline V lookup: CDR1 MNHEY, CDR2 SVGAGI. Trimming stripped 2 bases from V and 8 bases from J, with 3 bases between. This CDR3 is CASSYEEKLFF. The CDR3 DNA follows: TGTGCCAGCAGTTACGAGGAAAAACTGTTTTTT.

This clonotype occurred once. The CDR3 loop reads CASRPAGYHGQYF. The CDR3 DNA is TGTGCCAGCAGGCCCGCCGGGTACCACGGGCAGTACTTC. This chain connects TRBV11-2 to TRBJ2-7; D call uncertain. V lost 6 bases to trimming and J lost 9 bases, with 18 bases between them. CDR1 and CDR2 from the germline V gene are SGHAT and FQNNGV. The CDR3 has 13 residues.

The chain combines TRBV11-2 with TRBJ2-6, with TRBD1 as a possible D gene (6 bases). Deletions cut 5 bases from V and 6 bases from J, with 17 bases between. Germline V CDR1 and CDR2: SGHAT, FQNNGV. The CDR3 sequence is 16 residues long. Here the CDR3 DNA reads TGTGCCAGCAGCAGGGGGTATAGCTCTTTGGCCAACGTCCTGACTTTC. It codes for CASSRGYSSLANVLTF.